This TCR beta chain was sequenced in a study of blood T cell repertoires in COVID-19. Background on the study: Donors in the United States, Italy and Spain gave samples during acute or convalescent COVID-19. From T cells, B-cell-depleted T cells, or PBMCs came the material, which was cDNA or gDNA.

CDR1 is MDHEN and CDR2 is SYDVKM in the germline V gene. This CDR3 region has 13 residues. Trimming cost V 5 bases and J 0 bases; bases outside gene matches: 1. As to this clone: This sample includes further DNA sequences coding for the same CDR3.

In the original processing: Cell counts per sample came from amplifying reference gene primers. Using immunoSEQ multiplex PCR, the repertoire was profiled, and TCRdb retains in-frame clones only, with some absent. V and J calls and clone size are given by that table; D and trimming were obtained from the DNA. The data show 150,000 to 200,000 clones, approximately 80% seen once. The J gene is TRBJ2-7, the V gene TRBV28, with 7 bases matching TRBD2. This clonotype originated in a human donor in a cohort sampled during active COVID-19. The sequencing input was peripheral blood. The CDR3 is CASSRTSSYEQYF. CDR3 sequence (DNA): TGTGCCAGCAGTAGGACTAGCTCCTACGAGCAGTACTTC.